This T cell receptor (beta chain) is from a study of beta chain features in type 1 diabetes (dated by TCRdb to the late 2010s). With regard to the full study: No differences in mean age, gender distribution, total cell number or subset yield were found between patients and healthy donors. Across all samples, almost 110 million sorted cells were examined, and cell number per subset correlated strongly with RNA yield. The study compared the TCRB repertoires of sorted circulating CD4+ T cell subsets in recently diagnosed type 1 diabetes patients with those in matched healthy donors. Whereas all 28 donors provided naive and central memory subsets, regulatory and stem cell-like memory subsets were isolated from just 8 patients and roughly eight healthy donors.

This clone was seen only a few times. Its antigen is still unknown. Base qualities were left out, and no much larger clone turns up one base away. All of the isolated RNA was reverse transcribed with the High Capacity cDNA Reverse Transcription Kit, so expressed TCRB transcripts were sequenced. Deep immunoSEQ sequencing was performed on naive, central memory and regulatory T cell samples, with an average of roughly 3.5 million total reads per sample. Sorted cells were lysed in RLT buffer and RNA was extracted with DNase-treated RNeasy Micro or Mini kits, depending on cell number. To prevent cross-contamination, every cell subset was processed on its own, while patient and healthy donor samples were processed together. The immunoSEQ multiplex PCR was used to amplify TCRB sequences from cDNA, yielding 87-bp fragments that span the CDR3 region. Amplicons were sequenced on the Illumina HiSeq platform. The study's processing was this. PCR bias was computationally corrected using synthetic template baselines, reads within Hamming distance 2 were collapsed, and singletons that could not be merged were discarded. By aligning reads against IMGT, V, D and J genes, CDR3 length, and insertions or deletions at six rearrangement sites were assigned. Within each subset, clonotype counts were normalized to sorted cell number, and only after that were true diversity and Gini coefficients computed with the tcR R package. The overlap coefficient, calculated on TCRB nucleotide sequences, was used to quantify repertoire sharing. What TCRdb holds here is the immuneACCESS table cut down to in-frame rearrangements. Part of the clones is not present; checked against another copy, under half of the missing clones reflect an unresolved V gene, and the others are unexplained. V and J calls and clone size come straight from that table; D and trimming were deduced from the DNA. This sample lists around 160,000 clones; approximately 9.1% were detected once. Of the sample, roughly 0.7% falls within the top ten clones.

The V and J ends are trimmed by 8 bases and 8 bases, leaving 13 bases between them. Its CDR3 holds 12 amino acids, cysteine through phenylalanine. The only DNA kept is the CDR3, 36 bases in frame from the first base. The germline V gene gives CDR1 as MNHEY and CDR2 as SVGAGI. From each donor, a single peripheral blood sample of 90 to 150 mL on average was drawn into heparinised tubes. Naive, central memory, regulatory and stem cell-like memory CD4+ T cells were sorted on a BD FACSAria II using a panel including CD45RO, CCR7, CD25, CD127, CD95 and CD27. A purity above 98% was achieved for all sorted populations. PBMCs were isolated right away by Lymphoprep density gradient centrifugation and were stained directly, without culture. Samples were stained and sorted in pairs, with one healthy donor and one patient per experiment, so that batch effects were minimized. Summary of the overall study and its limitations: Shorter templates might have been favored by PCR, but patient and control samples were amplified and corrected together, so both groups would have been affected equally by any skew. Sequencing cDNA rather than genomic DNA could over-represent highly expressing activated cells, although activation and CD3 levels did not differ between groups. The naive, central memory and regulatory TCRB repertoires appeared to resemble one another more closely among patients than among healthy donors. Fewer insertions and more nucleotide deletions at VDJ recombination sites were observed in patients with type 1 diabetes, implying thymic rearrangement abnormalities. Because small numbers of individuals were included in the HLA sub-analyses, any influence of HLA type on TCRB rearrangement was left unresolved. Type 1 diabetes patients showed a moderate but significant shortening of TCRB CDR3 length in all four CD4+ subsets.

The V and J segments used are TRBV6-5 and TRBJ2-1; a tentative D call is TRBD1 (5 bases match). The clonotype was recovered from a woman aged 25-40 years with type 1 diabetes. Sequencing input: central memory CD4+ T cells from blood. The DNA is TGTGCCAGCGCCAGGGTTCGCGATGAGCAGTTCTTC. This codes for CASARVRDEQFF.